This T cell receptor beta chain was captured by sequencing in a study of blood T cells in healthy people across ages. Study conclusions and caveats: Per-million-T-cell TCR beta diversity fell roughly linearly with age.

This clonotype occurred a few times. Its specificity is not known. CDR3 length: 15 amino acids. V shed 1 base and J shed 4 bases, with 13 bases lying between them. CDR1 and CDR2 from the germline V gene are MGHDK and SYGVNS. A second PCR, run for about 6 to 11 cycles, used a sample-barcoded 5' primer plus a J-beta primer mix. The authors tagged each cDNA molecule using a template-switch adaptor with 12 random nucleotides. Each CDR3 protein gets one entry after TCRdb re-called the 5' RACE reads with MiXCR. Among around 520,000 distinct CDR3 sequences listed, about 27% were seen once. This same sample was also part of a study on T cells of mothers and their children.

V and J are TRBV25-1 and TRBJ1-2; D might be TRBD1 (6 bases). This TCR derives from a boy younger than 10 in good health. Sequenced sample: blood. The DNA of the CDR3 is TGTGCCAGCAGTGAATCAGGGGCAGCCGCCTATGGCTACACCTTC. Translation: CASSESGAAAYGYTF.